The rows below give T cell receptor beta chains drawn from one sample of a study of human T cells and chemical hapten exposure. TCRdb analysed the RACE reads with MiXCR anew, one entry per CDR3 protein. The table shows approximately 45,000 distinct CDR3 sequences, with 3.5% to 4.5% occurring only once. Sequenced sample: whole blood. The source of these receptors is a female donor in good health. Some clones in this sample may be carry-over from other donors' samples. CDR3s include the opening cysteine and the closing phenylalanine or tryptophan. D genes are given only for firm matches. Clone size is given for some rows only: seen once, a few or many times, or a class if the clone is expanded.

d_gene: TRBD2; v_gene: TRBV12-3/TRBV12-4; abundance: -; len: 14; j_gene: TRBJ2-7; CDR3aa: CASSSRGGSYEQYF; CDR3nt: TGTGCCAGCAGTTCGCGGGGGGGATCCTACGAGCAGTACTTC
d_gene: -; v_gene: TRBV10-3; abundance: many; len: 17; j_gene: TRBJ2-1; CDR3aa: CAISEPPGTDTYNEQFF; CDR3nt: TGTGCCATCAGTGAGCCTCCCGGGACGGATACCTACAATGAGCAGTTCTTC
d_gene: -; v_gene: TRBV2; abundance: many; len: 15; j_gene: TRBJ1-4; CDR3aa: CASSEAGTPNEKLFF; CDR3nt: TGTGCCAGCAGTGAAGCGGGGACACCTAATGAAAAACTGTTTTTT
d_gene: TRBD2; v_gene: TRBV20-1; abundance: many; len: 18; j_gene: TRBJ2-3; CDR3aa: CSARGPLRASGYTDTQYF; CDR3nt: TGCAGTGCTAGAGGCCCCCTTAGGGCTAGCGGGTACACAGATACGCAGTATTTT
d_gene: -; v_gene: TRBV29-1; abundance: many; len: 13; j_gene: TRBJ1-1; CDR3aa: CSVVGQTNTEAFF; CDR3nt: TGCAGCGTTGTAGGACAGACGAACACTGAAGCTTTCTTT
d_gene: -; v_gene: TRBV6-6; abundance: few; len: 16; j_gene: TRBJ2-2; CDR3aa: CASSYSGAVYTGELFF; CDR3nt: TGTGCCAGCAGTTACTCGGGCGCGGTGTACACCGGGGAGCTGTTTTTT
d_gene: -; v_gene: TRBV12-3/TRBV12-4; abundance: few; len: 15; j_gene: TRBJ1-4; CDR3aa: CASSPWGWGYEKLFF; CDR3nt: TGTGCCAGCAGCCCCTGGGGTTGGGGCTATGAAAAACTGTTTTTT
d_gene: TRBD1; v_gene: TRBV28; abundance: many; len: 15; j_gene: TRBJ1-1; CDR3aa: CASSLAGTGGTEAFF; CDR3nt: TGTGCCAGCAGTTTGGCCGGGACAGGGGGCACTGAAGCTTTCTTT
d_gene: -; v_gene: TRBV20-1; abundance: many; len: 14; j_gene: TRBJ2-6; CDR3aa: CSANGAEGANVLTF; CDR3nt: TGCAGTGCTAACGGGGCTGAAGGGGCCAACGTCCTGACTTTC
d_gene: -; v_gene: TRBV12-3/TRBV12-4; abundance: many; len: 16; j_gene: TRBJ2-5; CDR3aa: CASSPRTGTYQETQYF; CDR3nt: TGTGCCAGCAGTCCAAGGACCGGAACCTACCAAGAGACCCAGTACTTC
d_gene: -; v_gene: TRBV13; abundance: many; len: 15; j_gene: TRBJ1-6; CDR3aa: CASSLEQAYNSPLHF; CDR3nt: TGTGCCAGCAGCTTAGAGCAGGCCTATAATTCACCCCTCCACTTT
d_gene: -; v_gene: TRBV28; abundance: -; len: 18; j_gene: TRBJ2-3; CDR3aa: CASSPSRGAAISTDTQYF; CDR3nt: TGTGCCAGCAGCCCATCCCGGGGGGCTGCTATTAGCACAGATACGCAGTATTTT
d_gene: TRBD2; v_gene: TRBV5-1; abundance: many; len: 18; j_gene: TRBJ2-6; CDR3aa: CASSPKRGGDSGANVLTF; CDR3nt: TGCGCCAGCAGCCCCAAGCGGGGGGGTGACTCTGGGGCCAACGTCCTGACTTTC
d_gene: TRBD1; v_gene: TRBV10-3; abundance: many; len: 14; j_gene: TRBJ2-3; CDR3aa: CAISGTGGTDTQYF; CDR3nt: TGTGCCATCAGTGGGACAGGGGGCACAGATACGCAGTATTTT
d_gene: -; v_gene: TRBV10-3; abundance: -; len: 13; j_gene: TRBJ1-2; CDR3aa: CAISESQGYGYTF; CDR3nt: TGTGCCATCAGTGAGTCGCAGGGCTATGGCTACACCTTC
d_gene: -; v_gene: TRBV5-1; abundance: many; len: 14; j_gene: TRBJ1-3; CDR3aa: CASSLDVTGNTIYF; CDR3nt: TGCGCCAGCAGCTTGGACGTGACGGGAAACACCATATATTTT
d_gene: -; v_gene: TRBV28; abundance: many; len: 16; j_gene: TRBJ1-4; CDR3aa: CASHSIGGGGNEKLFF; CDR3nt: TGTGCCAGCCATTCGATCGGGGGTGGTGGTAATGAAAAACTGTTTTTT
d_gene: TRBD2; v_gene: TRBV11-1; abundance: many; len: 18; j_gene: TRBJ2-3; CDR3aa: CASSHYPGTSGGADTQYF; CDR3nt: TGTGCCAGCAGTCATTACCCCGGGACTAGCGGGGGTGCAGATACGCAGTATTTT
d_gene: TRBD2; v_gene: TRBV7-8; abundance: many; len: 20; j_gene: TRBJ2-1; CDR3aa: CASSFPFGQRGPKAGNEQFF; CDR3nt: TGTGCCAGCAGCTTCCCTTTTGGCCAGCGGGGACCCAAGGCGGGGAATGAGCAGTTCTTC
d_gene: -; v_gene: TRBV5-1; abundance: -; len: 15; j_gene: TRBJ1-1; CDR3aa: CASSGGYGQHNEAFF; CDR3nt: TGCGCCAGCAGCGGTGGGTATGGGCAGCACAATGAAGCTTTCTTT
d_gene: -; v_gene: TRBV20-1; abundance: many; len: 12; j_gene: TRBJ1-1; CDR3aa: CSASETEPEAFF; CDR3nt: TGCAGTGCTAGTGAAACAGAACCAGAAGCTTTCTTT
d_gene: -; v_gene: TRBV20-1; abundance: many; len: 13; j_gene: TRBJ2-7; CDR3aa: CSARVVGSYEQYF; CDR3nt: TGCAGTGCTAGAGTGGTCGGCTCCTACGAGCAGTACTTC
d_gene: TRBD2; v_gene: TRBV20-1; abundance: many; len: 14; j_gene: TRBJ2-2; CDR3aa: CSAGTGGRTGELFF; CDR3nt: TGCAGTGCTGGGACCGGGGGGAGGACCGGGGAGCTGTTTTTT
d_gene: -; v_gene: TRBV20-1; abundance: -; len: 16; j_gene: TRBJ1-1; CDR3aa: CSAREWGGRSDTEAFF; CDR3nt: TGCAGTGCTAGAGAGTGGGGGGGTCGTTCGGACACTGAAGCTTTCTTT
d_gene: -; v_gene: TRBV27; abundance: many; len: 14; j_gene: TRBJ1-2; CDR3aa: CASSLRRESYGYTF; CDR3nt: TGTGCCAGCAGTTTACGGAGGGAAAGCTATGGCTACACCTTC
d_gene: -; v_gene: TRBV6-6; abundance: many; len: 15; j_gene: TRBJ1-2; CDR3aa: CASSYSGSAIYGYTF; CDR3nt: TGTGCCAGCAGTTACTCCGGCTCAGCCATTTATGGCTACACCTTC
d_gene: TRBD1; v_gene: TRBV29-1; abundance: -; len: 12; j_gene: TRBJ2-7; CDR3aa: CSTGTGIGEQYF; CDR3nt: TGCAGCACCGGGACAGGGATCGGGGAGCAGTACTTC
d_gene: TRBD1; v_gene: TRBV6-6; abundance: many; len: 15; j_gene: TRBJ2-1; CDR3aa: CASSLGQGIYNEQFF; CDR3nt: TGTGCCAGCAGTCTCGGACAGGGAATATACAATGAGCAGTTCTTC
d_gene: TRBD2; v_gene: TRBV20-1; abundance: many; len: 14; j_gene: TRBJ2-1; CDR3aa: CSSLGTSGKSRQFF; CDR3nt: TGCAGTTCCCTCGGGACTAGCGGGAAATCCAGGCAGTTCTTC
d_gene: TRBD1; v_gene: TRBV12-3/TRBV12-4; abundance: -; len: 15; j_gene: TRBJ2-3; CDR3aa: CASRSRDRGQDTQYF; CDR3nt: TGTGCCAGCAGATCCCGGGACAGGGGGCAAGATACGCAGTATTTT
d_gene: TRBD1; v_gene: TRBV2; abundance: many; len: 15; j_gene: TRBJ2-2; CDR3aa: CASTRDRANTGELFF; CDR3nt: TGTGCCAGCACCAGGGACAGAGCGAACACCGGGGAGCTGTTTTTT
d_gene: TRBD1; v_gene: TRBV20-1; abundance: many; len: 14; j_gene: TRBJ1-6; CDR3aa: CSASDRLSGSPLHF; CDR3nt: TGCAGTGCGTCGGACAGGCTCTCTGGATCACCCCTCCACTTT
d_gene: -; v_gene: TRBV30; abundance: many; len: 13; j_gene: TRBJ1-3; CDR3aa: CAWLRNSGNTIYF; CDR3nt: TGTGCCTGGCTGCGAAACTCTGGAAACACCATATATTTT
d_gene: -; v_gene: TRBV6-1; abundance: many; len: 16; j_gene: TRBJ1-5; CDR3aa: CASSERLSGGDQPQHF; CDR3nt: TGTGCCAGCAGTGAGAGGCTTTCGGGGGGGGATCAGCCCCAGCATTTT
d_gene: -; v_gene: TRBV2; abundance: many; len: 12; j_gene: TRBJ1-6; CDR3aa: CASRKDRAPLHF; CDR3nt: TGTGCCAGCAGAAAGGACCGGGCACCCCTCCACTTT
d_gene: -; v_gene: TRBV29-1; abundance: -; len: 13; j_gene: TRBJ1-1; CDR3aa: CSVALQGDTEAFF; CDR3nt: TGCAGCGTTGCTCTCCAGGGAGACACTGAAGCTTTCTTT
d_gene: -; v_gene: TRBV14; abundance: -; len: 11; j_gene: TRBJ2-1; CDR3aa: CASSQYNEQFF; CDR3nt: TGTGCCAGCAGCCAATACAATGAGCAGTTCTTC
d_gene: TRBD1; v_gene: TRBV10-2; abundance: many; len: 16; j_gene: TRBJ1-5; CDR3aa: CASSESGTGGNQPQHF; CDR3nt: TGCGCCAGCAGTGAGTCGGGAACAGGGGGCAATCAGCCCCAGCATTTT
d_gene: TRBD1; v_gene: TRBV5-6; abundance: many; len: 16; j_gene: TRBJ2-3; CDR3aa: CASSAGTALSTDTQYF; CDR3nt: TGTGCCAGCAGCGCAGGGACAGCTCTAAGCACAGATACGCAGTATTTT
d_gene: -; v_gene: TRBV4-1; abundance: many; len: 19; j_gene: TRBJ1-5; CDR3aa: CASIRSPGRGFGDNQPQHF; CDR3nt: TGCGCCAGCATCCGTTCGCCAGGGAGAGGATTCGGGGACAATCAGCCCCAGCATTTT
d_gene: TRBD1; v_gene: TRBV12-3/TRBV12-4; abundance: many; len: 14; j_gene: TRBJ2-5; CDR3aa: CASRKDRGGETQYF; CDR3nt: TGTGCCAGCAGGAAGGACAGGGGAGGAGAGACCCAGTACTTC
d_gene: -; v_gene: TRBV5-1; abundance: few; len: 18; j_gene: TRBJ1-2; CDR3aa: CASSHGPQGRLSNYGYTF; CDR3nt: TGCGCCAGCAGCCATGGTCCGCAGGGCCGGTTATCTAACTATGGCTACACCTTC
d_gene: -; v_gene: TRBV28; abundance: -; len: 14; j_gene: TRBJ1-4; CDR3aa: CASSSPSLNEKLFF; CDR3nt: TGTGCCAGCAGTAGCCCCAGCCTTAATGAAAAACTGTTTTTT
d_gene: -; v_gene: TRBV6-5; abundance: many; len: 18; j_gene: TRBJ2-5; CDR3aa: CASSYSLPSGGVRETQYF; CDR3nt: TGTGCCAGCAGTTACTCGCTACCCTCCGGGGGCGTACGGGAGACCCAGTACTTC
d_gene: -; v_gene: TRBV14; abundance: few; len: 13; j_gene: TRBJ2-3; CDR3aa: CASSHRRTDTQYF; CDR3nt: TGTGCCAGCAGCCACCGACGTACAGATACGCAGTATTTT
d_gene: -; v_gene: TRBV6-6; abundance: many; len: 15; j_gene: TRBJ1-5; CDR3aa: CASREGRNSNQPQHF; CDR3nt: TGTGCCAGCAGGGAGGGGCGAAATAGCAATCAGCCCCAGCATTTT
d_gene: -; v_gene: TRBV20-1; abundance: many; len: 12; j_gene: TRBJ2-1; CDR3aa: CSAPRQVNEQFF; CDR3nt: TGCAGTGCTCCGAGACAGGTCAATGAGCAGTTCTTC
d_gene: -; v_gene: TRBV19; abundance: -; len: 13; j_gene: TRBJ1-5; CDR3aa: CASSSQLNQPQHF; CDR3nt: TGTGCCAGTAGTAGTCAGTTAAATCAGCCCCAGCATTTT
d_gene: -; v_gene: TRBV9; abundance: few; len: 20; j_gene: TRBJ2-7; CDR3aa: CASSEGGPLGGHKIPYEQYF; CDR3nt: TGTGCCAGCAGCGAGGGGGGACCCTTAGGGGGACATAAAATACCCTACGAGCAGTACTTC
d_gene: -; v_gene: TRBV10-3; abundance: many; len: 12; j_gene: TRBJ2-7; CDR3aa: CAISGSIDGQYF; CDR3nt: TGTGCCATCAGTGGGTCCATAGATGGGCAGTACTTC
d_gene: TRBD2; v_gene: TRBV29-1; abundance: many; len: 17; j_gene: TRBJ2-2; CDR3aa: CSAGLAGAPSRIGELFF; CDR3nt: TGCAGCGCGGGACTAGCGGGGGCCCCAAGTCGTATCGGGGAGCTGTTTTTT
d_gene: -; v_gene: TRBV2; abundance: many; len: 14; j_gene: TRBJ1-4; CDR3aa: CASSVQVTNEKLFF; CDR3nt: TGTGCCAGCAGTGTTCAAGTAACTAATGAAAAACTGTTTTTT
d_gene: TRBD1; v_gene: TRBV7-9; abundance: -; len: 19; j_gene: TRBJ2-6; CDR3aa: CASSLSYGRGLPGANVLTF; CDR3nt: TGTGCCAGCAGCTTAAGTTATGGCAGGGGGCTTCCTGGGGCCAACGTCCTGACTTTC
d_gene: TRBD1; v_gene: TRBV7-9; abundance: many; len: 14; j_gene: TRBJ2-1; CDR3aa: CASSLVQGMDEQFF; CDR3nt: TGTGCCAGCAGCTTAGTACAGGGGATGGATGAGCAGTTCTTC
d_gene: TRBD2; v_gene: TRBV20-1; abundance: few; len: 19; j_gene: TRBJ2-3; CDR3aa: CSATGRGTSGGAGGDTQYF; CDR3nt: TGCAGTGCTACAGGGAGAGGGACTAGCGGGGGGGCCGGAGGAGATACGCAGTATTTT
d_gene: TRBD1; v_gene: TRBV19; abundance: -; len: 16; j_gene: TRBJ1-5; CDR3aa: CATRPPGQSFNQPQHF; CDR3nt: TGTGCCACCCGACCGCCGGGACAGAGTTTCAATCAGCCCCAGCATTTT
d_gene: -; v_gene: TRBV7-2; abundance: many; len: 15; j_gene: TRBJ2-7; CDR3aa: CASSLGLGLTYEQYF; CDR3nt: TGTGCCAGCAGCTTAGGGCTGGGACTCACCTACGAGCAGTACTTC
d_gene: -; v_gene: TRBV6-2/TRBV6-3; abundance: many; len: 12; j_gene: TRBJ1-5; CDR3aa: CASRTSNQPQHF; CDR3nt: TGTGCCAGCAGAACTAGCAATCAGCCCCAGCATTTT